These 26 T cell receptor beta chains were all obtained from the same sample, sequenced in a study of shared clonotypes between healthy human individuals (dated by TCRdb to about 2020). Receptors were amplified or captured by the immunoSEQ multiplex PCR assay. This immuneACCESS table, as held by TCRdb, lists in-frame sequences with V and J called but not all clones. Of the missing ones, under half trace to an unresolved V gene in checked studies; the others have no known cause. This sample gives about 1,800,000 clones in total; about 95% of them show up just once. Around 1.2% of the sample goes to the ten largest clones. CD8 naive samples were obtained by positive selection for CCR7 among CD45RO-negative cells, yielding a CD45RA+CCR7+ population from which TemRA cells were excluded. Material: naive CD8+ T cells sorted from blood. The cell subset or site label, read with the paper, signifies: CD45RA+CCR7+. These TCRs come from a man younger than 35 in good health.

CDR3 bases: TGTGCCAGCAGGTACGGGACAGGGAAGTACTACGAGCAGTACTTC. The encoded protein is CASRYGTGKYYEQYF. The chain has TRBV11-2 and TRBJ2-7, with 9 bases identical to TRBD1. V was pared by 6 bases and J by 3 bases, with 9 bases of the junction left unmatched. There are 15 residues in the CDR3. Looked up from germline, CDR1 is SGHAT and CDR2 is FQNNGV. The full variable domain, its missing parts supplied by reference TRBV11-2 and TRBJ2-7, is EAGVAQSPRYKIIEKRQSVAFWCNPISGHATLYWYQQILGQGPKLLIQFQNNGVVDDSQLPKDRFSAERLKGVDSTLKIQPAKLEDSAVYLCASRYGTGKYYEQYFGPGTRLTVT.

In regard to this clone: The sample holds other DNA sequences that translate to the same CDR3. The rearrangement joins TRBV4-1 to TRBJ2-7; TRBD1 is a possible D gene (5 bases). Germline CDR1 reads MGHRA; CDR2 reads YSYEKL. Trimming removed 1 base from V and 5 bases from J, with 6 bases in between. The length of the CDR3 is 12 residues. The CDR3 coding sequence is TGCGCCAGCAGCCAAGCAGGGCACGAGCAGTACTTC. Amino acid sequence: CASSQAGHEQYF.

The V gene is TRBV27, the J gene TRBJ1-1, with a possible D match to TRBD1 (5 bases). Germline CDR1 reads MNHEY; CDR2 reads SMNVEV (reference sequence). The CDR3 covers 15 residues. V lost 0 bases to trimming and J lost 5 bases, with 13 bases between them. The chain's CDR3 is CASSLSSGSRTEAFF. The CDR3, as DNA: TGTGCCAGCAGTTTATCATCAGGGTCGAGGACTGAAGCTTTCTTT.

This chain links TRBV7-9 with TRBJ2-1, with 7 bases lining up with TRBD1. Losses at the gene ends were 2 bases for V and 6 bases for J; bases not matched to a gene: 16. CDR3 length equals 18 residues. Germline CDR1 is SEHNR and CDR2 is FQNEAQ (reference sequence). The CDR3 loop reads CASSLSAIWDSLPNEQFF. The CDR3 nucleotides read TGTGCCAGCAGCTTATCCGCGATATGGGACAGCCTACCCAATGAGCAGTTCTTC.

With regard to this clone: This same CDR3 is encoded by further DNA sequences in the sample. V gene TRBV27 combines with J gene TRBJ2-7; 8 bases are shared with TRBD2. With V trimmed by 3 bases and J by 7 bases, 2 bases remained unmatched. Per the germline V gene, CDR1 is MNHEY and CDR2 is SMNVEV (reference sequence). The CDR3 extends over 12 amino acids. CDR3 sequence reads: CASSFGGGEQYF. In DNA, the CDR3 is TGTGCCAGCAGTTTCGGCGGGGGGGAGCAGTACTTC.

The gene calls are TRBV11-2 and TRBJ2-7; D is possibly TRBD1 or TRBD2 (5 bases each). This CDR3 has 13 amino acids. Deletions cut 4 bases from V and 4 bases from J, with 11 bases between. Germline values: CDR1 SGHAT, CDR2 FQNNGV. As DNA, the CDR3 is TGTGCCAGCAGCTCGGGACCTATTTACGAGCAGTACTTC. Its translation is CASSSGPIYEQYF.

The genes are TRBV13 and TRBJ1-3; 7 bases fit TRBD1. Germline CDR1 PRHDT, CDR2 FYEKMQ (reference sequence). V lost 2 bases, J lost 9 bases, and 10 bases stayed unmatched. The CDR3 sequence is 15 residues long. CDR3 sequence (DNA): TGTGCCAGCAGCTTAAATATAGACAGGGAGGGCACCATATATTTT. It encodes CASSLNIDREGTIYF.

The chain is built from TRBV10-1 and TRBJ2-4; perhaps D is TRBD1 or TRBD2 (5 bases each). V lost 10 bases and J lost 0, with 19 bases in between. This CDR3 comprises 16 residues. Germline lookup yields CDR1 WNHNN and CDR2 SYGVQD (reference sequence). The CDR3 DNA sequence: TGCGCCACCCGGGACCGAGCAACGATAGCCAAAAACATTCAGTACTTC. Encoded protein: CATRDRATIAKNIQYF.

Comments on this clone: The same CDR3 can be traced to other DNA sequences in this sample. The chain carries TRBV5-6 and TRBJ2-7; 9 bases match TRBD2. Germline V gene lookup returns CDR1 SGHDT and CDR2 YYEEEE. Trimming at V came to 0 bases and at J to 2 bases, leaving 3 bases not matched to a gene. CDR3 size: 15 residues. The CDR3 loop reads CASSLGGGVPYEQYF. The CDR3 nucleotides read TGTGCCAGCAGCTTGGGCGGGGGGGTCCCCTACGAGCAGTACTTC.

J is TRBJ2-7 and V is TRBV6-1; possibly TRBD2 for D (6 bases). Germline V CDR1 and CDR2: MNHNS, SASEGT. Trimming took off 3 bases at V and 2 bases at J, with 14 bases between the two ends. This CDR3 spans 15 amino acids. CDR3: CASSEGVAAPYEQYF. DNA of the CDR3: TGTGCCAGCAGTGAGGGGGTAGCGGCCCCCTACGAGCAGTACTTC.

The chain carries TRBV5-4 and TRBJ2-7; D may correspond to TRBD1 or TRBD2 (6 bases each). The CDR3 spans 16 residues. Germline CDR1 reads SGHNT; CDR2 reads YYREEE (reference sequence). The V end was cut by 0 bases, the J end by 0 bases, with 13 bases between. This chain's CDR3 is CASSLGGGPYSYEQYF. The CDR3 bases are TGTGCCAGCAGCTTGGGAGGGGGGCCGTACTCCTACGAGCAGTACTTC.

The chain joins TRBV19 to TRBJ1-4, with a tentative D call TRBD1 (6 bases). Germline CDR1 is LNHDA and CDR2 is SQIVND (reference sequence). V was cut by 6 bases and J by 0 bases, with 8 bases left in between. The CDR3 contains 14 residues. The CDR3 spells CASSHRATNEKLFF. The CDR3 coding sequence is TGTGCCAGTAGCCACAGGGCAACTAATGAAAAACTGTTTTTT.

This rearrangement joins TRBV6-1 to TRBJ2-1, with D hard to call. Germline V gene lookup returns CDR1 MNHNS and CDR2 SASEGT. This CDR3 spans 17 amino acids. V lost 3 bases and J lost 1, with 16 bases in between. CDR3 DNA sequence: TGTGCCAGCAGTGAGACGTTATTCAGCACTTCCTACAATGAGCAGTTCTTC. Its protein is CASSETLFSTSYNEQFF.

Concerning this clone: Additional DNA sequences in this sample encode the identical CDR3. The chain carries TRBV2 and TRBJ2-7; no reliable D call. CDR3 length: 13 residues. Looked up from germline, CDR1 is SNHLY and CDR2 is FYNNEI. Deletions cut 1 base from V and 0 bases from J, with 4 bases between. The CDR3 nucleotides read TGTGCCAGCAGTGAAGGGAACTCCTACGAGCAGTACTTC. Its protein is CASSEGNSYEQYF.

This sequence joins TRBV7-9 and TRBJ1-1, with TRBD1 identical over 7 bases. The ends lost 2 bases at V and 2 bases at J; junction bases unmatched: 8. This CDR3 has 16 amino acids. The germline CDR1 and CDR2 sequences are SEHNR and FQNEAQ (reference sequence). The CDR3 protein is CASSLTKGAGNTEAFF. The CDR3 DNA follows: TGTGCCAGCAGCTTAACCAAGGGGGCAGGTAACACTGAAGCTTTCTTT. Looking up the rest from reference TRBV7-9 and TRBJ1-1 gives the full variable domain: DTGVSQNPRHKITKRGQNVTFRCDPISEHNRLYWYRQTLGQGPEFLTYFQNEAQLEKSRLLSDRFSAERPKGSFSTLEIQRTEQGDSAMYLCASSLTKGAGNTEAFFGQGTRLTVV.

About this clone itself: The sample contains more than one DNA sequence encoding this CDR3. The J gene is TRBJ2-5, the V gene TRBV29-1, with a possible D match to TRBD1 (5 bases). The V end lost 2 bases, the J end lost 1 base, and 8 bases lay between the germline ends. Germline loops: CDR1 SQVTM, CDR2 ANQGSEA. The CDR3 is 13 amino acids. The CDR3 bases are TGCAGCGTTGAACAGGGCCTCCAAGAGACCCAGTACTTC. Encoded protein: CSVEQGLQETQYF.

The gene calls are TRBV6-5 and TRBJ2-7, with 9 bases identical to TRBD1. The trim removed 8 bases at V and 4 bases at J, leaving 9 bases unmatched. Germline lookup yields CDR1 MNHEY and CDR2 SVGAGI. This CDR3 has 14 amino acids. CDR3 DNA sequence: TGTGCCAGCGCGTCGGGACAGGGAATATACGAGCAGTACTTC. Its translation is CASASGQGIYEQYF.

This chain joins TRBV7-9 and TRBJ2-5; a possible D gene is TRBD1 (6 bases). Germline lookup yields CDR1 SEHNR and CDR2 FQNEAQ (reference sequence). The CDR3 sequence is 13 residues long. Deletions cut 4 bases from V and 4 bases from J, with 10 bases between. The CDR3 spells CASSSDRTETQYF. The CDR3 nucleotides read TGTGCCAGCAGCTCCGACAGGACAGAGACCCAGTACTTC.

For the CDR3, the DNA is TGTGCCAGCAGCGTAGGAGGCGGTGGGGCCAACGTCCTGACTTTC. It specifies CASSVGGGGANVLTF. The gene calls are TRBV9 and TRBJ2-6; D is unresolved. Trimming pared 0 bases from V and 3 bases from J, leaving 7 bases between. The CDR3 is 15 residues long. In germline, CDR1 is SGDLS, CDR2 YYNGEE.

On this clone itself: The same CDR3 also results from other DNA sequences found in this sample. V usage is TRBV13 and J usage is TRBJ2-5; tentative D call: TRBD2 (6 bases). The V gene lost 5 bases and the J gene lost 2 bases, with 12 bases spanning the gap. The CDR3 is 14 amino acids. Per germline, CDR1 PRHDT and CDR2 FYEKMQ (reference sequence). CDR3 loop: CASSLRDSQETQYF. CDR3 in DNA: TGTGCCAGCAGCCTCCGGGACTCACAAGAGACCCAGTACTTC.

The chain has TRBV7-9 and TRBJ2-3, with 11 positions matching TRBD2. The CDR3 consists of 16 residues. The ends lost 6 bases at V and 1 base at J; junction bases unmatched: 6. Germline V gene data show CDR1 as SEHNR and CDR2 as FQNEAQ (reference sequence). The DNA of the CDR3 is TGTGCCAGCAGGTCCGGGACTAGCGGCGGCACAGATACGCAGTATTTT. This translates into CASRSGTSGGTDTQYF.

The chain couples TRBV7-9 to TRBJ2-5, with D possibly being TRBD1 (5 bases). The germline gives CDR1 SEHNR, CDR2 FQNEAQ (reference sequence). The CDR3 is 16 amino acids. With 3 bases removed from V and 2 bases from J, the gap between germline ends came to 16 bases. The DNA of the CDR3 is TGTGCCAGCAGCTTTAGCACAGGAATATTTCAAGAGACCCAGTACTTC. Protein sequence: CASSFSTGIFQETQYF.

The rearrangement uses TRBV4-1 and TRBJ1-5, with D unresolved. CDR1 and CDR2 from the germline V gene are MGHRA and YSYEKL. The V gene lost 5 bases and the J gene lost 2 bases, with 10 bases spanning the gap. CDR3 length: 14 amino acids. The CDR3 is CASSAAEGNQPQHF. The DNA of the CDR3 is TGCGCCAGCAGCGCTGCGGAGGGCAATCAGCCCCAGCATTTT.

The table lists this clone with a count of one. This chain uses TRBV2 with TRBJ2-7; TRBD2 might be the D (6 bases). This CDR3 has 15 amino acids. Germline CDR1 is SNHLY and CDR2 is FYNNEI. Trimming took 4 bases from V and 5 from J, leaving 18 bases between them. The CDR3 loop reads CASSVGGEGRHEQYF. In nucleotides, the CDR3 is TGTGCCAGCAGTGTGGGGGGAGAGGGTCGGCACGAGCAGTACTTC.

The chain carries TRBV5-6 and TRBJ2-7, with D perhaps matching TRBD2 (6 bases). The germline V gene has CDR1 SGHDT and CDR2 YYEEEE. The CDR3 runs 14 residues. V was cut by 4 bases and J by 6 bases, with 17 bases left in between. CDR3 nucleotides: TGTGCCAGCAGCCCGGCCGCGGGGAGACCCGAGCAGTACTTC. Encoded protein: CASSPAAGRPEQYF.

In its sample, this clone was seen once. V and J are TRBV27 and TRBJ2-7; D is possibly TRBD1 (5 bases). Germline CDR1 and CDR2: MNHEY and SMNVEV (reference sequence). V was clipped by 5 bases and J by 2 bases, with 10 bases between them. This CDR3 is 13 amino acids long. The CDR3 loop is CASSPDRPYEQYF. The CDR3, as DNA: TGTGCCAGCAGTCCTGACAGACCCTACGAGCAGTACTTC.